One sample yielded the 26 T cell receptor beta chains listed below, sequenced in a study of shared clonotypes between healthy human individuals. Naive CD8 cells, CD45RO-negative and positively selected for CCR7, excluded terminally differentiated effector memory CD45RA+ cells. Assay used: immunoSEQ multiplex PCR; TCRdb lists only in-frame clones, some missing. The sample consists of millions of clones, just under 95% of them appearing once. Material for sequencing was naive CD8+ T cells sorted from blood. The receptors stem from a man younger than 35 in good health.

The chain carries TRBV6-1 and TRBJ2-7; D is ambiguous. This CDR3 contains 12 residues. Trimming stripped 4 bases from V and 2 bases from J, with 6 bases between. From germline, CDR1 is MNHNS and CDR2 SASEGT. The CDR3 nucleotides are TGTGCCAGCAGTGTTGATCCCTACGAGCAGTACTTC. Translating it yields CASSVDPYEQYF.

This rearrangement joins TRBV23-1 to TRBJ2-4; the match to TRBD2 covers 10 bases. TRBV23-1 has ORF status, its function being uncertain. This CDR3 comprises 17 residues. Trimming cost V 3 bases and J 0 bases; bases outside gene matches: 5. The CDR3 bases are TGCGCCAGCAGTCATTCCGCTAGCGGGAGAGCCAAAAACATTCAGTACTTC. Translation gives CASSHSASGRAKNIQYF.

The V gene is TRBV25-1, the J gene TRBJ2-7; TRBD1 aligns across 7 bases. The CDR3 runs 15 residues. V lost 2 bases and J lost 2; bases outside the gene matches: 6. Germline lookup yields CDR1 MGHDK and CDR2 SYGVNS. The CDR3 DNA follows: TGTGCCAGCAGTGAACAAGGGGGCCTTCCCTACGAGCAGTACTTC. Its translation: CASSEQGGLPYEQYF.

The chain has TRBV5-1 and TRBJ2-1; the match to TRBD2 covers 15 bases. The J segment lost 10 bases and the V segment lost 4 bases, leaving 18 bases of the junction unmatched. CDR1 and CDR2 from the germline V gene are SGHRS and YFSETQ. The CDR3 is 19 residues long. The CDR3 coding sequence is TGCGCCAGCAGCCCCGGACTAGCGGGAGGGCCATCGTTATCGGTCGAGCAGTTCTTC. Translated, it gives CASSPGLAGGPSLSVEQFF.

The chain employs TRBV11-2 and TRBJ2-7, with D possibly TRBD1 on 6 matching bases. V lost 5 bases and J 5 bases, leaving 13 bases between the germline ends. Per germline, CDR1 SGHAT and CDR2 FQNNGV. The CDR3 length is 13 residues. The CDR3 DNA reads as TGTGCCAGCAGCCCAGGACAGCTGAACGAGCAGTACTTC. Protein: CASSPGQLNEQYF.

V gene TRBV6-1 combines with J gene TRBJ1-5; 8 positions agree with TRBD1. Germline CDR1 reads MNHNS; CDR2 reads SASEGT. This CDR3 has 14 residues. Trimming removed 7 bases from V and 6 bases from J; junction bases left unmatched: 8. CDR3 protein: CASTLGQGGQPQHF. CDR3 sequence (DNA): TGTGCCAGCACCTTAGGACAGGGCGGTCAGCCCCAGCATTTT.

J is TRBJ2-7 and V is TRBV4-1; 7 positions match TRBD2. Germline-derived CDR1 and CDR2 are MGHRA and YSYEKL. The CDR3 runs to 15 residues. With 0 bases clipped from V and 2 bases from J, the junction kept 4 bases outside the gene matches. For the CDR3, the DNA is TGCGCCAGCAGCCAAGACCCCGGGACTACCTACGAGCAGTACTTC. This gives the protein CASSQDPGTTYEQYF.

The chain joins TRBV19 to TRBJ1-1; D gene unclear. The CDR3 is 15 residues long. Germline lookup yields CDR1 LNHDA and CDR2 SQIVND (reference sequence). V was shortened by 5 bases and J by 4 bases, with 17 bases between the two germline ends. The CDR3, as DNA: TGTGCCAGTAGTTTGGTAAGTTGGAGCAGCACTGAAGCTTTCTTT. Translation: CASSLVSWSSTEAFF.

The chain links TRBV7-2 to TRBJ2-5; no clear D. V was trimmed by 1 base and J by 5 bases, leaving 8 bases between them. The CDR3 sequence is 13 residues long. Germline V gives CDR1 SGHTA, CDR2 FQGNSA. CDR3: CASSLVVLETQYF. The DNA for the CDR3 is TGTGCCAGCAGCTTAGTAGTATTGGAGACCCAGTACTTC.

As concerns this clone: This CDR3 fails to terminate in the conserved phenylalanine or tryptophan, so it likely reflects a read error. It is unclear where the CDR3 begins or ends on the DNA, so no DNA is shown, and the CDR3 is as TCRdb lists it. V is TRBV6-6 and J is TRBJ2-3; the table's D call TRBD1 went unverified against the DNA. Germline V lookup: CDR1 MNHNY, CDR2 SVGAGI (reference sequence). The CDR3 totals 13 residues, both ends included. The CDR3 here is CASSYATGGGFFM.

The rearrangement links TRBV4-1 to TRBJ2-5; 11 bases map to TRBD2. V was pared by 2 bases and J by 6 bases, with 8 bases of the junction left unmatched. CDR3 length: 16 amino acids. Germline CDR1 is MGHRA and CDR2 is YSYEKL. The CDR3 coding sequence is TGCGCCAGCAGCCAAATAGCGGGGGGGTCCGAGCAGACCCAGTACTTC. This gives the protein CASSQIAGGSEQTQYF.

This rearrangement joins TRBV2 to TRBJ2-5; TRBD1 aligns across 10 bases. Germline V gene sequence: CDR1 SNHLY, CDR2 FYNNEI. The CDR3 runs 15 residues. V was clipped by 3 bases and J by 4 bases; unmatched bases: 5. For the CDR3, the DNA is TGTGCCAGCAGTGAGACAGGGGGCGCGGGAGAGACCCAGTACTTC. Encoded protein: CASSETGGAGETQYF. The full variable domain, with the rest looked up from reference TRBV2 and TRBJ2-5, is EPEVTQTPSHQVTQMGQEVILRCVPISNHLYFYWYRQILGQKVEFLVSFYNNEISEKSEIFDDQFSVERPDGSNFTLKIRSTKLEDSAMYFCASSETGGAGETQYFGPGTRLLVL.

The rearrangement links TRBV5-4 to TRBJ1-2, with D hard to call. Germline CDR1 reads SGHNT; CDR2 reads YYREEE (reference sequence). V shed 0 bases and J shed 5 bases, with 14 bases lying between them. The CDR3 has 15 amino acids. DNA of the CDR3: TGTGCCAGCAGCTTGGTCGTCAGCGAGGAATATGGCTACACCTTC. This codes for CASSLVVSEEYGYTF. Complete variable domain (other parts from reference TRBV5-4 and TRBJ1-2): ETGVTQSPTHLIKTRGQQVTLRCSSQSGHNTVSWYQQALGQGPQFIFQYYREEENGRGNFPPRFSGLQFPNYSSELNVNALELDDSALYLCASSLVVSEEYGYTFGSGTRLTVV.

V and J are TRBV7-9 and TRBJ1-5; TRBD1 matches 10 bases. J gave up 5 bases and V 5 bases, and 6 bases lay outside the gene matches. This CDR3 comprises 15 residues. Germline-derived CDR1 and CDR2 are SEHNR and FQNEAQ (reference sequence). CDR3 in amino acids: CASSRTTGGDQPQHF. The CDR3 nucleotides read TGTGCCAGCAGCAGGACGACAGGGGGCGATCAGCCCCAGCATTTT.

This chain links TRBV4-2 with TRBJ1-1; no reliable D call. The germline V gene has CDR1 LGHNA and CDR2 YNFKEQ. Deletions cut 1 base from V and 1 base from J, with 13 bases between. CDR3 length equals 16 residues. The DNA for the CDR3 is TGTGCCAGCAGCCAAGGGCGGTGGGGAGGGAACACTGAAGCTTTCTTT. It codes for CASSQGRWGGNTEAFF.

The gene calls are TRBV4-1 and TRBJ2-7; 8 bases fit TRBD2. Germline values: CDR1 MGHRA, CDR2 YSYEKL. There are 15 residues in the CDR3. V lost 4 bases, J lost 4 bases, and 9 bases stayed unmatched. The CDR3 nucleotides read TGCGCCAGCAGCCCGGAGACTAGCGCCGAATACGAGCAGTACTTC. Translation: CASSPETSAEYEQYF.

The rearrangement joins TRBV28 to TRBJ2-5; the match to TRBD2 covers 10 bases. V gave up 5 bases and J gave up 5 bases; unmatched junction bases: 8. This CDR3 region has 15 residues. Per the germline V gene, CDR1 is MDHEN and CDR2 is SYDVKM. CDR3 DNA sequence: TGTGCCAGCAGTGTCGACCTAGCGGGGGAGGAGACCCAGTACTTC. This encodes CASSVDLAGEETQYF.

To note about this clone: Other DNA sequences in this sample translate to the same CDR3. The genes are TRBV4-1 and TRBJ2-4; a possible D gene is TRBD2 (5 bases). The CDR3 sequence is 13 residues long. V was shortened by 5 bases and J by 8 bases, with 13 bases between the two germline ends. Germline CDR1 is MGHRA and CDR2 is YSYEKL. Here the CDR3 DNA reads TGCGCCAGCAGCACAATTTTACTAGACATTCAGTACTTC. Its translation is CASSTILLDIQYF.

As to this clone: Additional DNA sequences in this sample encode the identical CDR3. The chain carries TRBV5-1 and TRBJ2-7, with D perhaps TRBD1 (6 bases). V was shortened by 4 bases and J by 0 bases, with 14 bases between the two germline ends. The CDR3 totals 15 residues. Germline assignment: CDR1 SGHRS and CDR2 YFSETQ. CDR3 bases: TGCGCCAGCAGCCTGGACAGCCTCAGCTCCTACGAGCAGTACTTC. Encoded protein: CASSLDSLSSYEQYF.

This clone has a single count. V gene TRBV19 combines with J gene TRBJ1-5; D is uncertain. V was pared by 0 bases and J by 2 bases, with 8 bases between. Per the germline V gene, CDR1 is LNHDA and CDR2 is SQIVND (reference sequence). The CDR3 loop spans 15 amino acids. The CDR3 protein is CASSIDGLRNQPQHF. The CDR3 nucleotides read TGTGCCAGTAGTATAGATGGACTCCGCAATCAGCCCCAGCATTTT.

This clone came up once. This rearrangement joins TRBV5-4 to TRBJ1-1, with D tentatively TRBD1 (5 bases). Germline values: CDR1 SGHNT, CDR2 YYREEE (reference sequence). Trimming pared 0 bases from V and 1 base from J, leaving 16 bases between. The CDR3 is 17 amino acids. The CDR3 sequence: CASSLGAGRAGNTEAFF. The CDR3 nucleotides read TGTGCCAGCAGCTTGGGGGCAGGGCGCGCAGGGAACACTGAAGCTTTCTTT.

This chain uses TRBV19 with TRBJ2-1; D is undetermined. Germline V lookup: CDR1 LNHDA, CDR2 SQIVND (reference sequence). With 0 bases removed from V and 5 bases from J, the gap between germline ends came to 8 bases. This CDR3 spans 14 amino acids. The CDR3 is CASSIDMGDNEQFF. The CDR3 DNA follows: TGTGCCAGTAGTATAGATATGGGCGACAATGAGCAGTTCTTC. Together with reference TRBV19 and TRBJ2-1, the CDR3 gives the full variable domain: DGGITQSPKYLFRKEGQNVTLSCEQNLNHDAMYWYRQDPGQGLRLIYYSQIVNDFQKGDIAEGYSVSREKKESFPLTVTSAQKNPTAFYLCASSIDMGDNEQFFGPGTRLTVL.

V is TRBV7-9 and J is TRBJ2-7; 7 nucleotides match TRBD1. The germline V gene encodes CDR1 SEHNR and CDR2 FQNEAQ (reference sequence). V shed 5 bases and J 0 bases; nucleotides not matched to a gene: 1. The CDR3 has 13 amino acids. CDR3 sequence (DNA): TGTGCCAGCAGCGGGGACAGCTCCTACGAGCAGTACTTC. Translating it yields CASSGDSSYEQYF.

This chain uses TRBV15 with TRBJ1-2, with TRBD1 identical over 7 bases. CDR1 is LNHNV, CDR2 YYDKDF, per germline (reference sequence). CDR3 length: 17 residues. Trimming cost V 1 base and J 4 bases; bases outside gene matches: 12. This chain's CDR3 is CATSRAPTGEPTYGYTF. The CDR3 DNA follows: TGTGCCACCAGCAGAGCTCCCACAGGGGAGCCAACCTATGGCTACACCTTC.

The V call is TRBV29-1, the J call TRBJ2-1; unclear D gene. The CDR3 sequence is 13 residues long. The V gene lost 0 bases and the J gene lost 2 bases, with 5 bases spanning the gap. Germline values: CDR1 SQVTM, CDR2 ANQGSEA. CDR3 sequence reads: CSVEDLAYNEQFF. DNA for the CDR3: TGCAGCGTTGAAGATCTAGCCTACAATGAGCAGTTCTTC.

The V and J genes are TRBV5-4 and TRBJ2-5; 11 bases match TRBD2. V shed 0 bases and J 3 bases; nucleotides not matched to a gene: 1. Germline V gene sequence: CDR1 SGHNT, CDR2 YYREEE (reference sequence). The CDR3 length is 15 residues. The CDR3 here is CASSLELAGEETQYF. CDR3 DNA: TGTGCCAGCAGCTTGGAACTAGCGGGAGAAGAGACCCAGTACTTC. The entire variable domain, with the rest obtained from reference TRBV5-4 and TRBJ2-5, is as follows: ETGVTQSPTHLIKTRGQQVTLRCSSQSGHNTVSWYQQALGQGPQFIFQYYREEENGRGNFPPRFSGLQFPNYSSELNVNALELDDSALYLCASSLELAGEETQYFGPGTRLLVL.